Sequencing of this T cell receptor beta chain was carried out in a study of vaccination and CD4 T cells after COVID-19. General study findings and limits: For convalescent patients, 304 of the 307 vaccine-specific clones analyzed were classified as spike mono-reactive. The cohort comprised relatively few convalescent patients, and no early post-infection timepoints were analyzed.

As to treatment: approximately 11-day PBMC culture with coronavirus spike peptide pools or control peptides (ViraFEST assay). In the ViraFEST assay, peptide-pool expansion preceded TCR sequencing of expanded clonotypes. Per germline, CDR1 LNHDA and CDR2 SQIVND (reference sequence). V was shortened by 8 bases and J by 4 bases, with 18 bases between the two germline ends. This CDR3 is 15 amino acids long. Sequenced with the Oncomine TCR Beta short-read assay was DNA taken from cultured CD4+ T cells. Each CDR3 protein is one row after TCRdb ran MiXCR on the PCR reads. The data contain more than 10,000 distinct CDR3 sequences, approximately 52% of them singletons. This clonotype turned up a few times. Its antigen is still unknown.

The sequence came from a human donor who had recovered from COVID-19. The chain couples TRBV19 to TRBJ1-5; tentative D call: TRBD1 (6 bases). The sequencing input was CD4+ T cells from blood, cultured in vitro. The CDR3 DNA sequence: TGTGCCAGTTCCCCGCCAGGGGCGGGTAATCAGCCCCAGCATTTT. The encoded protein is CASSPPGAGNQPQHF.